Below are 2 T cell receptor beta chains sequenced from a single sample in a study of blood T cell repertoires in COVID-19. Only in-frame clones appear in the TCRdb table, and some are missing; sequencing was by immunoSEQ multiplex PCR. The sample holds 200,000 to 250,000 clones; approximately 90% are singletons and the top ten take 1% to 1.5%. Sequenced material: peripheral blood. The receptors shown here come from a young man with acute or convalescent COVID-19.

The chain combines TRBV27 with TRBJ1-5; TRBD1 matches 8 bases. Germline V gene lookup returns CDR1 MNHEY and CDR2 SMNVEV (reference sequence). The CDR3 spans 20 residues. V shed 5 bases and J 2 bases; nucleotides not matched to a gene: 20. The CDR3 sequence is CASSRGRTGLTKVGNQPQHF. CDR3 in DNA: TGTGCCAGCAGTAGAGGCCGGACAGGGCTCACTAAGGTTGGCAATCAGCCCCAGCATTTT.

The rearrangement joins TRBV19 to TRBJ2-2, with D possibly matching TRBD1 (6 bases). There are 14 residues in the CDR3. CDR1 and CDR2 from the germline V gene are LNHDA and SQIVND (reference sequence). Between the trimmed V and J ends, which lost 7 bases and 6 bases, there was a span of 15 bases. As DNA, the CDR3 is TGTGCCAGTACTACGACAGGATACGCCGGGGAGCTGTTTTTT. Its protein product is CASTTTGYAGELFF.